These T cell receptor beta chains were read from a single sample in a study of blood T cell repertoires in COVID-19. Only in-frame clones appear in the TCRdb table, and some are missing; sequencing was by immunoSEQ multiplex PCR. The table lists under 200,000 clones, approximately 88% of them singletons. Sequencing input: PBMCs or T cells enriched from blood (not recorded which). These receptor sequences come from a woman aged 60 to 75 who had recovered from COVID-19. CDR3s leave out the opening cysteine and the closing phenylalanine or tryptophan. The order of the fields is V gene, J gene, CDR3 protein.

>TRBV19|TRBJ2-2
ASSTRDRVAGELF
>TRBV9|TRBJ1-6
ASSDGTDLAPLH
>TRBV5-5|TRBJ1-6
ASSGQASSYNSPLH
>TRBV6-4|TRBJ2-3
ASSERPSGSDTQY
>TRBV12-3/TRBV12-4|TRBJ1-5
ASRGTAYQPQH
>TRBV28|TRBJ2-7
ASSPGLYEQY
>TRBV7-3|TRBJ2-3
ASSSAGTTFTDTQY
>TRBV11-2|TRBJ2-2
ASSFGAGANTGELF
>TRBV2|TRBJ1-3
AHYSRYTIY
>TRBV7-8|TRBJ1-1
ASSLATGAVEAF
>TRBV25-1|TRBJ1-2
ASTPPVGDGYT
>TRBV28|TRBJ1-2
ASSLPQHIGGVYGYT
>TRBV20-1|TRBJ2-1
SASRRGGLYNEQF
>TRBV4-1|TRBJ1-3
ASSQAVRAGNTIY
>TRBV2|TRBJ1-1
ASSMTGGTTEAF
>TRBV19|TRBJ1-2
ASSTPGPTGGIYGYT
>TRBV5-1|TRBJ2-1
ASGRGVLYNEQF
>TRBV28|TRBJ1-1
ASSLRILATEAF
>TRBV5-1|TRBJ1-1
ASRPTDTNTEAF
>TRBV15|TRBJ1-5
ATSRDLQVGNQPQH
>TRBV4-1|TRBJ2-7
ASSPRGSGGTREYEQY
>TRBV9|TRBJ1-5
ASSVGGGNVEPQH
>TRBV27|TRBJ2-1
ASSPGLAGVGSYNEQF
>TRBV13|TRBJ1-6
ASSLRTGYGNSPLH